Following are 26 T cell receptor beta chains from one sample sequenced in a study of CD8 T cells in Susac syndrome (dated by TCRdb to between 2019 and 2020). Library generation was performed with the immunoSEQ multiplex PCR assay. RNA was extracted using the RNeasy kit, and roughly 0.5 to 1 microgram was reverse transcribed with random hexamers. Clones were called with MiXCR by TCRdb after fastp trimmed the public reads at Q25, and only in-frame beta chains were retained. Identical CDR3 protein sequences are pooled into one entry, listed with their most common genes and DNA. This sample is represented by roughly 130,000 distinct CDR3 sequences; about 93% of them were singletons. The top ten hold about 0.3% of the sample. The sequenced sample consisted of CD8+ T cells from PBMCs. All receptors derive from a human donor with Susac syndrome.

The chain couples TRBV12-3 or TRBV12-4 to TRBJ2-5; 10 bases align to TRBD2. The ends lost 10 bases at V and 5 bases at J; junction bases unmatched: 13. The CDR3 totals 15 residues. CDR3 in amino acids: CATQGGTSVWETQYF. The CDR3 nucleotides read TGTGCCACTCAGGGCGGGACTAGCGTATGGGAGACCCAGTACTTC.

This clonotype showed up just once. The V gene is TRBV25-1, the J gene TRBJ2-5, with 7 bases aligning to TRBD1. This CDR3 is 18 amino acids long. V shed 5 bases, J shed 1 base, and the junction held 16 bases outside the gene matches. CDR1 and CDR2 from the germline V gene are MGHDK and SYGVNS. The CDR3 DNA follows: TGTGCCAGCAGTCCGAGTAAGGACCCGACAGGGTCCCAAGAGACCCAGTACTTC. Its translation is CASSPSKDPTGSQETQYF. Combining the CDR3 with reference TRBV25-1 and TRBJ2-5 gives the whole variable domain EADIYQTPRYLVIGTGKKITLECSQTMGHDKMYWYQQDPGMELHLIHYSYGVNSTEKGDLSSESTVSRIRTEHFPLTLESARPSHTSQYLCASSPSKDPTGSQETQYFGPGTRLLVL.

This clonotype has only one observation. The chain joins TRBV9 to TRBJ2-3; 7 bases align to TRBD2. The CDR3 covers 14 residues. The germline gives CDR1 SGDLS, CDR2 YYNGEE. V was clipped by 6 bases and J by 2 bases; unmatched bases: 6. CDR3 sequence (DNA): TGTGCCAGCAATACCGGACTAGACACAGATACGCAGTATTTT. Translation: CASNTGLDTDTQYF.

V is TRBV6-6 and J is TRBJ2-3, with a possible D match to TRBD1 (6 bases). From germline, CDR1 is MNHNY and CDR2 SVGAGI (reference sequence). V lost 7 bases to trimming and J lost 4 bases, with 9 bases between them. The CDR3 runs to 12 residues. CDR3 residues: CASIAGADTQYF. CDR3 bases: TGTGCCAGCATCGCAGGGGCAGATACGCAGTATTTT.

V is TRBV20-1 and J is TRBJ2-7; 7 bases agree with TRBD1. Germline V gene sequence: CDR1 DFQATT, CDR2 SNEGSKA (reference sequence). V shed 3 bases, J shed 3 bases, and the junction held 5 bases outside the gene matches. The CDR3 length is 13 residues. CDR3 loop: CSASPGDSYEQYF. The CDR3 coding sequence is TGCAGTGCTAGCCCTGGGGACAGCTACGAGCAGTACTTC.

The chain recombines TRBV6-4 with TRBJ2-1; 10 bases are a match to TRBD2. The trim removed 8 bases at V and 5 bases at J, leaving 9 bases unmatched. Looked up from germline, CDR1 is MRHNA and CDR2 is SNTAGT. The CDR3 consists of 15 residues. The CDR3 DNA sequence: TGTGCCAGCGGTTCGGAAGCGGGGGGGAACAATGAGCAGTTCTTC. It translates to CASGSEAGGNNEQFF.

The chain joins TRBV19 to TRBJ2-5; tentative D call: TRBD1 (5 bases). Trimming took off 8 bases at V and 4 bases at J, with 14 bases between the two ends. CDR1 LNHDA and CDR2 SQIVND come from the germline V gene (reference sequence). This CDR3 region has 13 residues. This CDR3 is CASSREPTETQYF. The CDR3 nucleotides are TGTGCCAGTTCCAGGGAACCGACAGAGACCCAGTACTTC.

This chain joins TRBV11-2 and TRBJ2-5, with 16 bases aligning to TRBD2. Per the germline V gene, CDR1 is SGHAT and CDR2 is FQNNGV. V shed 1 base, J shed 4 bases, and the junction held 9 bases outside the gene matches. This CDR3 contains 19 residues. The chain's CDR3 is CASSLGPGLAGGPTETQYF. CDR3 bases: TGTGCCAGCAGCTTAGGCCCGGGACTAGCGGGGGGGCCGACAGAGACCCAGTACTTC.

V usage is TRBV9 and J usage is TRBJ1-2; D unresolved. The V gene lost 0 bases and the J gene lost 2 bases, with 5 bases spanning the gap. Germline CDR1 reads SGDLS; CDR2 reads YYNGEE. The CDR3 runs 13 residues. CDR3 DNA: TGTGCCAGCAGCGTAGACGAAAACTATGGCTACACCTTC. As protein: CASSVDENYGYTF.

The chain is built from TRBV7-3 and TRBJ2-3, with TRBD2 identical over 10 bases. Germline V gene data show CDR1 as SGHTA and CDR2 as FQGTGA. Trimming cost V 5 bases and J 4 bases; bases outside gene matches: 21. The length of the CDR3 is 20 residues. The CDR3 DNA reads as TGTGCCAGCAGCCTCCGTTCGGGGAGCGGGGGGGTCGAGGGCCCAGATACGCAGTATTTT. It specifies CASSLRSGSGGVEGPDTQYF.

The CDR3 DNA reads TGCAGCGTTGAATTGGACGGAGAAGCTTTCTTT. Its protein is CSVELDGEAFF. The chain combines TRBV29-1 with TRBJ1-1; D remains unclear. CDR1 SQVTM and CDR2 ANQGSEA come from the germline V gene. CDR3 length equals 11 residues. V was pared by 2 bases and J by 8 bases, with 9 bases between.

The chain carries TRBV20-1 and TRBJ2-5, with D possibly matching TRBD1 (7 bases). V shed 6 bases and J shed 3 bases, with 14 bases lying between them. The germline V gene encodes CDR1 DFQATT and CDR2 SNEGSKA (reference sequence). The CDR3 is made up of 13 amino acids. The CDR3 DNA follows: TGCAGTGCCCGACAGGGAGGAAAAGAGACCCAGTACTTC. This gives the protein CSARQGGKETQYF.

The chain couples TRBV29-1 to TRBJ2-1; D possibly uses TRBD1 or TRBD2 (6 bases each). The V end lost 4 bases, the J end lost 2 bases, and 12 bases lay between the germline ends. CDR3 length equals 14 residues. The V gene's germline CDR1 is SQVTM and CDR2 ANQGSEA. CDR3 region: CSVGMGGPYNEQFF. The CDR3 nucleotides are TGCAGCGTTGGGATGGGGGGCCCCTACAATGAGCAGTTCTTC.

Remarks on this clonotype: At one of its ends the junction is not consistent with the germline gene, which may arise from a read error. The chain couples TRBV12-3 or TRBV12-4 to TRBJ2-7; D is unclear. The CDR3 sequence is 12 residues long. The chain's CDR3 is CASSLGPYERYF. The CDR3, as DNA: TGTGCCAGCAGTTTAGGGCCCTACGAGCGGTACTTC.

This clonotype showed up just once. CDR3 nucleotide sequence: TGCAGCGTTACAGGGAGTGGTGGCTACACCTTC. Encoded protein: CSVTGSGGYTF. The chain employs TRBV29-1 and TRBJ1-2; D may be TRBD1 (6 bases). CDR1 and CDR2 (germline): SQVTM, ANQGSEA. Between the trimmed V and J ends, which lost 5 bases and 7 bases, there was a span of 11 bases. This CDR3 region has 11 residues.

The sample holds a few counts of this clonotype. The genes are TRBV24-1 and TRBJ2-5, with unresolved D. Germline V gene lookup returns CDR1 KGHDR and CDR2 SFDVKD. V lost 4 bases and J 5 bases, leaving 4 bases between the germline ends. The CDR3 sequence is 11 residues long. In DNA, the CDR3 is TGTGCCACCAGTGAGGGGGAGACCCAGTACTTC. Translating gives CATSEGETQYF.

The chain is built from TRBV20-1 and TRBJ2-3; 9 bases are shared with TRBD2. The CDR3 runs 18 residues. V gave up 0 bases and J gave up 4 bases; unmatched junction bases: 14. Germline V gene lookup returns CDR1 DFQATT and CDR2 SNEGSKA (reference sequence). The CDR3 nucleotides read TGCAGTGCTAGAGATCCCTTCTCTAGCGGGGAGGGCGCAGATACGCAGTATTTT. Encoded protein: CSARDPFSSGEGADTQYF.

CDR3 loop: CSVAGFSGGQSYEQYF. In DNA, the CDR3 is TGCAGCGTCGCAGGGTTCTCAGGCGGTCAGTCCTACGAGCAGTACTTC. This chain connects TRBV29-1 to TRBJ2-7; the D gene is possibly TRBD1 (5 bases). The CDR3 runs to 16 residues. The V end was cut by 6 bases, the J end by 1 base, with 22 bases between. Germline-derived CDR1 and CDR2 are SQVTM and ANQGSEA.

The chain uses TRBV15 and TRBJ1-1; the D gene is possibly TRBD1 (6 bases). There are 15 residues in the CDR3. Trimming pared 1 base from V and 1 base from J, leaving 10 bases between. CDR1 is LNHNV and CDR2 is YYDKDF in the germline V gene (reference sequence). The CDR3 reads CATSRVGRGNTEAFF. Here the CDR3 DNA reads TGTGCCACCAGCAGAGTGGGCAGGGGGAACACTGAAGCTTTCTTT.

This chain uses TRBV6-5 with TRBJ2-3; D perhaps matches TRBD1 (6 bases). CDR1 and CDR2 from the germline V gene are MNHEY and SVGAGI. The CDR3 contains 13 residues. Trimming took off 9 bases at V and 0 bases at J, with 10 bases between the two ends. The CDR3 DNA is TGTGCCAGTGCAGGGGCTAGCACAGATACGCAGTATTTT. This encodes CASAGASTDTQYF.

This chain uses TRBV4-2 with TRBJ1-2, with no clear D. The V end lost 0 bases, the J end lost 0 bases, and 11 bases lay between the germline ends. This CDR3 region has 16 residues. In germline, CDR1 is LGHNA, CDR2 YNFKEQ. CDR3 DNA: TGTGCCAGCAGCCAAGATCCCTCCGGGACTAACTATGGCTACACCTTC. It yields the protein CASSQDPSGTNYGYTF.

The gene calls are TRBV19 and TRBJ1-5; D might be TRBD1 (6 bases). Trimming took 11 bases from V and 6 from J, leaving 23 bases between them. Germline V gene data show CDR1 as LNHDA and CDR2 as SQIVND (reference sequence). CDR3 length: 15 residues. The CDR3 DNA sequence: TGTGCCCATAGGGGGTGTTGCAGATCGGCTCAGCCCCAGCATTTT. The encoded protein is CAHRGCCRSAQPQHF.

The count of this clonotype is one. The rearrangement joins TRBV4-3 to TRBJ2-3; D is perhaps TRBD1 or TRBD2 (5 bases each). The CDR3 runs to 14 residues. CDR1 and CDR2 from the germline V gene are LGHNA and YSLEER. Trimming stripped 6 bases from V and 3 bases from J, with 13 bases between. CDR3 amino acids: CASSALGATDTQYF. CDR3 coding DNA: TGCGCCAGCAGTGCCCTCGGGGCTACAGATACGCAGTATTTT.

CDR3 loop: CASSSQGGSYEQYF. Here the CDR3 DNA reads TGTGCCAGCAGCTCCCAGGGGGGGTCCTACGAGCAGTACTTC. The genes are TRBV9 and TRBJ2-7; D possibly uses TRBD1 or TRBD2 (7 bases each). Trimming took off 4 bases at V and 1 base at J, with 12 bases between the two ends. The CDR3 length is 14 residues. Germline V CDR1 and CDR2: SGDLS, YYNGEE. The full variable domain, with the rest looked up from reference TRBV9 and TRBJ2-7, is DSGVTQTPKHLITATGQRVTLRCSPRSGDLSVYWYQQSLDQGLQFLIQYYNGEERAKGNILERFSAQQFPDLHSELNLSSLELGDSALYFCASSSQGGSYEQYFGPGTRLTVT.

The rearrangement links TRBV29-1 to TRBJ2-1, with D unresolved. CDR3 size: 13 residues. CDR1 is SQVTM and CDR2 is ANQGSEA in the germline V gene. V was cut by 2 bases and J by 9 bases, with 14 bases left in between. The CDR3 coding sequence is TGCAGCGTTGAACGGACCTACGAGCTTGAGCAGTTCTTC. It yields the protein CSVERTYELEQFF.

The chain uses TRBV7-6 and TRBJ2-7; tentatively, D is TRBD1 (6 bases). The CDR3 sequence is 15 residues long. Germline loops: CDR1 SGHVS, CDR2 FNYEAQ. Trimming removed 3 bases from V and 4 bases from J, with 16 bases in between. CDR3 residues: CASSFGESGVYEQYF. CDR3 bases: TGTGCCAGCAGCTTTGGAGAGTCAGGGGTGTACGAGCAGTACTTC.